This passage covers 30 T cell receptor beta chains from one sample sequenced in a study of T cell responses to AZD1222 COVID-19 vaccine. Sequenced by immunoSEQ multiplex PCR; TCRdb stores in-frame clones only, minus some. The table includes approximately 220,000 clones, around 93% detected once. The material sequenced was peripheral blood, taken on day 0 of MenACWY control vaccination. The source is an adult in good health.

The V call is TRBV28, the J call TRBJ1-1; 9 bases are shared with TRBD1. V lost 4 bases, J lost 8 bases, and 5 bases stayed unmatched. The CDR3 has 13 residues. CDR1 MDHEN and CDR2 SYDVKM come from the germline V gene. The CDR3 protein is CASSSYRGREAFF. DNA of the CDR3: TGTGCCAGCAGTTCTTACAGGGGGCGAGAAGCTTTCTTT.

The chain uses TRBV7-2 and TRBJ2-5; D is unclear. Deletions cut 0 bases from V and 3 bases from J, with 8 bases between. Germline CDR1 is SGHTA and CDR2 is FQGNSA. This CDR3 comprises 14 residues. CDR3 residues: CASSLAWGEETQYF. The CDR3 DNA follows: TGTGCCAGCAGCTTAGCTTGGGGTGAAGAGACCCAGTACTTC.

This clone was counted a single time. In the same sample, other DNA sequences code for this CDR3. The V and J genes are TRBV5-1 and TRBJ1-3, with 8 positions matching TRBD1. The CDR3 is 14 residues long. Germline V gene lookup returns CDR1 SGHRS and CDR2 YFSETQ. The junction had 3 bases not matched to a gene; V was cut back by 4 bases and J by 3 bases. CDR3 sequence: CASSPGQGGNTIYF. DNA for the CDR3: TGCGCCAGCAGCCCCGGACAGGGTGGAAACACCATATATTTT.

This clone was observed a single time. The CDR3 DNA is TGTGCCAGCAGTGAAGGGGGCGGAGCTAACTATGGCTACACCTTC. Its translation: CASSEGGGANYGYTF. The chain has TRBV6-1 and TRBJ1-2; weak D call: TRBD1 (5 bases). The CDR3 is 15 residues long. The germline CDR1 and CDR2 sequences are MNHNS and SASEGT. The V end lost 1 base, the J end lost 0 bases, and 9 bases lay between the germline ends.

The chain links TRBV5-1 to TRBJ1-4; D call uncertain. The CDR3 has 14 amino acids. V lost 0 bases, J lost 5 bases, and 8 bases lay in between. CDR1 is SGHRS, CDR2 YFSETQ, per germline. CDR3 sequence: CASSLDRSNEKLFF. The DNA for the CDR3 is TGCGCCAGCAGCTTGGACAGATCGAATGAAAAACTGTTTTTT.

The J gene is TRBJ1-1, the V gene TRBV10-3, with 8 bases lining up with TRBD1. CDR3 length: 14 residues. Looked up from germline, CDR1 is ENHRY and CDR2 is SYGVKD. Germline trimming cut 6 bases from V and 4 bases from J; bases unmatched to any gene: 7. CDR3 bases: TGTGCCATCAGCCAGGACAGGGTGGGCACTGAAGCTTTCTTT. This gives the protein CAISQDRVGTEAFF.

The V and J genes are TRBV3-1 (or the pseudogene TRBV3-2) and TRBJ1-3; unclear D gene. CDR1 LGHDT and CDR2 YNNKEL come from the germline V gene (reference sequence). The CDR3 is 17 residues long. V was pared by 1 base and J by 4 bases, with 17 bases between. Written as DNA, the CDR3 is TGTGCCAGCAGCCAAGCAAGAAGCCAGCGAGCAGGAAACACCATATATTTT. Translating it yields CASSQARSQRAGNTIYF.

This clone was seen only a few times. This chain connects TRBV7-2 to TRBJ1-2, with D perhaps TRBD1 (5 bases). Germline-derived CDR1 and CDR2 are SGHTA and FQGNSA. The CDR3 is 13 residues long. Trimming shortened V by 5 bases and J by 7 bases, and 14 bases separated the two germline ends. CDR3 in amino acids: CASSPIGAGGYTF. The CDR3 DNA reads TGTGCCAGCAGCCCCATCGGGGCCGGTGGCTACACCTTC.

The J gene is TRBJ1-2, the V gene TRBV9, with D perhaps matching TRBD1 (5 bases). The germline V gene has CDR1 SGDLS and CDR2 YYNGEE. The CDR3 spans 14 residues. V dropped 0 bases and J dropped 4 bases, with 10 bases sitting between them. The CDR3 protein is CASSVGIDSYGYTF. CDR3 nucleotide sequence: TGTGCCAGCAGCGTAGGTATTGACAGCTATGGCTACACCTTC.

In its sample, this clone was seen once. The V and J genes are TRBV3-1 (or the pseudogene TRBV3-2) and TRBJ2-7; D not certain. Germline V gene sequence: CDR1 LGHDT, CDR2 YNNKEL (reference sequence). The CDR3 has 13 amino acids. V was shortened by 4 bases and J by 2 bases, with 9 bases between the two germline ends. CDR3 sequence reads: CASSPDGPYEQYF. The CDR3 DNA is TGTGCCAGCAGCCCGGACGGCCCCTACGAGCAGTACTTC.

The chain recombines TRBV2 with TRBJ1-4, with D possibly matching TRBD1 (6 bases). Germline loops: CDR1 SNHLY, CDR2 FYNNEI. Trimming removed 2 bases at V and 14 bases at J, with 9 bases between. The CDR3 sequence is 11 residues long. CDR3 nucleotides: TGTGCCAGCAGTGAATGGGGGGCCCTGTTTTTT. As protein: CASSEWGALFF.

V is TRBV6-5 and J is TRBJ1-5; TRBD1 matches 7 bases. The CDR3 is made up of 14 amino acids. The germline CDR1 and CDR2 sequences are MNHEY and SVGAGI. With V trimmed by 8 bases and J by 3 bases, 7 bases remained unmatched. This CDR3 is CASRRGRNNQPQHF. The CDR3 DNA is TGTGCCAGCCGGAGGGGGCGAAACAATCAGCCCCAGCATTTT.

The rearrangement uses TRBV19 and TRBJ1-3; 8 nucleotides agree with TRBD1. CDR3 length: 15 residues. The V gene end was trimmed by 4 bases and the J gene end by 2 bases; junction bases not matched to a gene: 4. Germline-derived CDR1 and CDR2 are LNHDA and SQIVND (reference sequence). CDR3 nucleotide sequence: TGTGCCAGTAGTACGACAGGGGTAACTGGAAACACCATATATTTT. It specifies CASSTTGVTGNTIYF.

The J gene is TRBJ1-2, the V gene TRBV18; tentative D call: TRBD1 (5 bases). The CDR3 is 15 residues long. The germline V gene has CDR1 KGHSH and CDR2 LQKENI. Trimming took off 0 bases at V and 0 bases at J, with 8 bases between the two ends. In nucleotides, the CDR3 is TGTGCCAGCTCACCACCATCACAGGCTAACTATGGCTACACCTTC. It specifies CASSPPSQANYGYTF. The whole variable domain, remainder taken from reference TRBV18 and TRBJ1-2, is NAGVMQNPRHLVRRRGQEARLRCSPMKGHSHVYWYRQLPEEGLKFMVYLQKENIIDESGMPKERFSAEFPKEGPSILRIQQVVRGDSAAYFCASSPPSQANYGYTFGSGTRLTVV.

This chain joins TRBV5-1 and TRBJ1-5, with 9 bases that match TRBD1. Germline V gene sequence: CDR1 SGHRS, CDR2 YFSETQ. This CDR3 comprises 13 residues. Unmatched junction bases numbered 0, after V lost 3 bases and J lost 5 bases. CDR3 nucleotides: TGCGCCAGCAGCTGGACAGGGGATCAGCCCCAGCATTTT. This encodes CASSWTGDQPQHF.

The J gene is TRBJ2-2, the V gene TRBV19; 8 nucleotides match TRBD2. The V segment lost 3 bases and the J segment 5 bases; nucleotides outside the gene matches: 8. This CDR3 is 16 amino acids long. The V gene's germline CDR1 is LNHDA and CDR2 SQIVND (reference sequence). CDR3 protein: CASSIFGGAYTGELFF. CDR3 in DNA: TGTGCCAGTAGTATCTTCGGGGGGGCGTATACCGGGGAGCTGTTTTTT.

This chain joins TRBV6-4 and TRBJ2-3, with TRBD1 matching 7 bases. CDR1 is MRHNA, CDR2 SNTAGT, per germline. V trimming: 9 bases; J trimming: 2 bases; junction bases outside the gene matches: 5. The length of the CDR3 is 13 residues. The chain's CDR3 is CASQTGNTDTQYF. CDR3 coding DNA: TGTGCCAGTCAGACAGGGAACACAGATACGCAGTATTTT.

This clone was picked up one time. V usage is TRBV19 and J usage is TRBJ1-1; D is unclear. Trimming left V 6 bases short and J 1 base short, with 6 bases between. CDR3 length equals 12 residues. CDR1 and CDR2 (germline): LNHDA, SQIVND (reference sequence). The DNA for the CDR3 is TGTGCCAGTAGCCGACAGAACACTGAAGCTTTCTTT. Residues: CASSRQNTEAFF.

The chain links TRBV10-2 to TRBJ1-5; tentatively, D is TRBD1 (5 bases). CDR3 length equals 13 residues. Germline V gene lookup returns CDR1 WSHSY and CDR2 SAAADI. V was shortened by 4 bases and J by 7 bases, with 11 bases between the two germline ends. The CDR3 sequence: CASSGGGEQPQHF. In nucleotides, the CDR3 is TGCGCCAGCAGTGGGGGAGGGGAACAGCCCCAGCATTTT.

This clone occurred once. The V and J genes are TRBV5-1 and TRBJ2-1; D is unclear. This CDR3 comprises 13 residues. The V end lost 0 bases, the J end lost 7 bases, and 8 bases lay between the germline ends. Germline loops: CDR1 SGHRS, CDR2 YFSETQ. The CDR3 nucleotides are TGCGCCAGCAGCTTGGGAAGCACAAATGAGCAGTTCTTC. Residues: CASSLGSTNEQFF.

This clone showed up just a few times. The V call is TRBV5-1, the J call TRBJ1-1, with TRBD1 as a possible D gene (6 bases). CDR1 is SGHRS, CDR2 YFSETQ, per germline. V was clipped by 3 bases and J by 4 bases, with 16 bases between them. The CDR3 sequence is 15 residues long. CDR3 nucleotides: TGCGCCAGCAGCTACTCCAGGGGAGGGGGCACTGAAGCTTTCTTT. Its protein product is CASSYSRGGGTEAFF.

The chain combines TRBV6-5 with TRBJ1-2; possibly TRBD1 for D (5 bases). Trimming stripped 6 bases from V and 5 bases from J, with 16 bases between. The CDR3 covers 14 residues. From germline, CDR1 is MNHEY and CDR2 SVGAGI. The CDR3 nucleotides read TGTGCCAGCAGCCCGGGTCCAAAGGGGTATGGCTACACCTTC. Protein product: CASSPGPKGYGYTF.

The gene calls are TRBV28 and TRBJ2-7, with a possible D match to TRBD1 (6 bases). The germline V and J ends were trimmed by 4 bases and 6 bases, with 10 bases remaining between them. Germline CDR1 MDHEN, CDR2 SYDVKM. This CDR3 has 12 amino acids. The CDR3 loop reads CASSSLTGEQYF. The DNA for the CDR3 is TGTGCCAGCAGTTCCTTGACAGGCGAGCAGTACTTC. Full variable domain (remainder filled in from reference TRBV28 and TRBJ2-7): DVKVTQSSRYLVKRTGEKVFLECVQDMDHENMFWYRQDPGLGLRLIYFSYDVKMKEKGDIPEGYSVSREKKERFSLILESASTNQTSMYLCASSSLTGEQYFGPGTRLTVT.

The chain links TRBV7-2 to TRBJ1-3; D is unresolved. The CDR3 contains 16 residues. Germline CDR1 reads SGHTA; CDR2 reads FQGNSA. V lost 1 base to trimming and J lost 0 bases, with 10 bases between them. The CDR3 here is CASSLGSPLSGNTIYF. CDR3 coding DNA: TGTGCCAGCAGCTTAGGGTCCCCCCTCTCTGGAAACACCATATATTTT.

The CDR3 bases are TGTGCCAGCAGTTTCGGCATAGGCATGAACACTGAAGCTTTCTTT. As protein: CASSFGIGMNTEAFF. The V and J genes are TRBV27 and TRBJ1-1, with D uncertain. Trimming removed 3 bases from V and 0 bases from J, with 11 bases in between. The CDR3 loop spans 15 amino acids. Looked up from germline, CDR1 is MNHEY and CDR2 is SMNVEV (reference sequence).

The CDR3 nucleotides are TGTGCCAGCTCACCACCGTGGGGGAATGGAGAAAAACTGTTTTTT. Translation: CASSPPWGNGEKLFF. This chain uses TRBV18 with TRBJ1-4; weak D call: TRBD1 (5 bases). The length of the CDR3 is 15 residues. V lost 0 bases, J lost 8 bases, and 13 bases lay in between. Germline CDR1 reads KGHSH; CDR2 reads LQKENI. Full variable domain (rest looked up from reference TRBV18 and TRBJ1-4): NAGVMQNPRHLVRRRGQEARLRCSPMKGHSHVYWYRQLPEEGLKFMVYLQKENIIDESGMPKERFSAEFPKEGPSILRIQQVVRGDSAAYFCASSPPWGNGEKLFFGSGTQLSVL.

This clone was observed a few times. The chain uses TRBV7-9 and TRBJ2-1; no definite D call. CDR1 and CDR2 from the germline V gene are SEHNR and FQNEAQ (reference sequence). The CDR3 is 15 residues long. V lost 1 base to trimming and J lost 4 bases, with 11 bases between them. CDR3 coding DNA: TGTGCCAGCAGCTTAGGACAACAGACATACAATGAGCAGTTCTTC. It is translated as CASSLGQQTYNEQFF.

The chain couples TRBV18 to TRBJ1-1; no firm D call. The CDR3 loop spans 15 amino acids. V lost 1 base, J lost 1 base, and 10 bases lay in between. CDR1 is KGHSH and CDR2 is LQKENI in the germline V gene. The CDR3 nucleotides are TGTGCCAGCTCACCACAAAACTGGAGGAACACTGAAGCTTTCTTT. This sequence encodes CASSPQNWRNTEAFF. The full variable domain, its missing parts supplied by reference TRBV18 and TRBJ1-1, is NAGVMQNPRHLVRRRGQEARLRCSPMKGHSHVYWYRQLPEEGLKFMVYLQKENIIDESGMPKERFSAEFPKEGPSILRIQQVVRGDSAAYFCASSPQNWRNTEAFFGQGTRLTVV.

The chain uses TRBV7-8 and TRBJ2-3, with unresolved D. The V end lost 5 bases, the J end lost 3 bases, and 12 bases lay between the germline ends. CDR1 is SGHVS, CDR2 FQNEAQ, per germline. The length of the CDR3 is 14 residues. The CDR3 reads CASSLEEWTDTQYF. CDR3 nucleotide sequence: TGTGCCAGCAGCCTAGAGGAGTGGACAGATACGCAGTATTTT.

This sequence joins TRBV7-2 and TRBJ1-3; D is possibly TRBD1 (5 bases). V was cut by 0 bases and J by 2 bases, with 5 bases left in between. There are 14 residues in the CDR3. The germline gives CDR1 SGHTA, CDR2 FQGNSA. CDR3 in DNA: TGTGCCAGCAGCTTAGCAGGGGCTGGAAACACCATATATTTT. Its translation: CASSLAGAGNTIYF.